By sample fraction, the clone carrying this T cell receptor beta chain is medium-sized (0.01 to 0.1%). What it recognizes is unknown. There are 13 residues in the CDR3. The germline gives CDR1 SGHTA, CDR2 FQGTGA. The V and J ends lost 0 bases and 9 bases respectively, with 6 bases between them. The data originate from a study of metastatic and nonmetastatic thyroid tumors. Looking at the study overall: Where malignant and benign thyroid patients were concerned, repertoires were compared across blood and tumor or nodule tissue.

In the original processing: Differences in CDR3 between clinicopathological groups were drawn on to build a classifier intended to discriminate distant-metastatic papillary thyroid cancer patients. TCRdb reanalyzed the PCR reads with MiXCR. Clone size and V and J calls follow TCRdb, not the original study. The sample holds about 39,000 clones; around 20% are singletons and the top ten take 15% to 20%. General observations from the study: Reportedly, malignant thyroid tumors had significantly higher TCR beta diversity than benign nodules, in blood and tumor.

Patients were all untreated before their thyroid surgery. The rearrangement joins TRBV7-3 to TRBJ1-6, with D perhaps matching TRBD1 (5 bases). The source of this sequence is a female donor with papillary thyroid cancer or a benign thyroid nodule (not recorded which). Some clones in this sample may be carry-over from other donors' samples. The sample comprised blood. This CDR3 reads CASSLTGGSPLHF. CDR3 DNA: TGTGCCAGCAGCTTAACGGGGGGTTCACCCCTCCACTTT.